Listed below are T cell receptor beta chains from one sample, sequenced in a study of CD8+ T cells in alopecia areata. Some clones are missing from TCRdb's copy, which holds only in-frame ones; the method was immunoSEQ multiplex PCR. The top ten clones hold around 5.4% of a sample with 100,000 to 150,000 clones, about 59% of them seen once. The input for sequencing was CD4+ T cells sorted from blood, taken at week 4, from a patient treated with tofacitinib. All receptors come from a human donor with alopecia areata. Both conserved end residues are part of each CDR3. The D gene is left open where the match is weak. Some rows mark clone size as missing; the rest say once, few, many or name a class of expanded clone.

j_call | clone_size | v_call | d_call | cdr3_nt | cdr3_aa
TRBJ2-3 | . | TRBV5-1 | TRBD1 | TGCGCCAGCAGCGAGCAGGGGGTTGTTGGAGATACGCAGTATTTT | CASSEQGVVGDTQYF
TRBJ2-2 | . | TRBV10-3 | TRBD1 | TGTGCCATCAGTGCCGGGACAGGGATAAACACCGGGGAGCTGTTTTTT | CAISAGTGINTGELFF
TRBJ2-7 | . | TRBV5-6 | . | TGTGCCAGCAGGGTCGGACTACTCTCCTACGAGCAGTACTTC | CASRVGLLSYEQYF
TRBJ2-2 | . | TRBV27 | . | TGTGCCAGCAGGGCAGGGCTTTTTTTCGGGGAGCTGTTTTTT | CASRAGLFFGELFF
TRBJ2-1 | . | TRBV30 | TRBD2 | TGTGCCTGGAGTGTACCCCTAGCGGAGAGCTCCTACAATGAGCAGTTCTTC | CAWSVPLAESSYNEQFF
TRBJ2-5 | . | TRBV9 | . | TGTGCCAGCAGCGACCCCCGGGGTTCGGGGGAGACCCAGTACTTC | CASSDPRGSGETQYF
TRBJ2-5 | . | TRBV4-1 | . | TGCGCCAGCAGCCAAGCCCAGGGGGAGACCCAGTACTTC | CASSQAQGETQYF
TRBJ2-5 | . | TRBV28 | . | TGTGCCATCCAGGGGGAGACCCAGTACTTC | CAIQGETQYF
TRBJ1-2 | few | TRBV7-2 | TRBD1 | TGTGCCAGCAGCCAAGGGACAGGATTGAACTATGGCTACACCTTC | CASSQGTGLNYGYTF
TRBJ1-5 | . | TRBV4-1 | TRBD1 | TGCGCCAGCAGCCAAGGGCAGGGGGGGGATCGTCAGCCCCAGCATTTT | CASSQGQGGDRQPQHF
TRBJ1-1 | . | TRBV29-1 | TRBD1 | TGCAGCGTCAGACCAGGGGGCAGGAACACTGAAGCTTTCTTT | CSVRPGGRNTEAFF
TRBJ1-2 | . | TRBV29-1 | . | TGCAGCATAATAAGGGGGAACTATGGCTACACCTTC | CSIIRGNYGYTF
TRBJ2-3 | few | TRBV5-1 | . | TGCGCCAGCAGCGCCGCCGGGCCTGGCGGGGCAGATACGCAGTATTTT | CASSAAGPGGADTQYF
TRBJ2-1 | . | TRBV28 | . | TGTGCCGCAAGGCAAGGGAATGAGTTCAAGCAGTTCTTC | CAARQGNEFKQFF
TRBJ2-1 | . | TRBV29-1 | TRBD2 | TGCAGCGTTCGTACTAGCGGGGGGGCCGGTGAGCAGTTCTTC | CSVRTSGGAGEQFF
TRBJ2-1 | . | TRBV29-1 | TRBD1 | TGCAGCGCTGGCGGTTCTCGGGACAGTAAATACAATGAGCAGTTCTTC | CSAGGSRDSKYNEQFF
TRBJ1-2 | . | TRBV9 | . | TGTGCCAGCAGCCTAGCTGAGGGGCGCAGGTATGGCTACACCTTC | CASSLAEGRRYGYTF
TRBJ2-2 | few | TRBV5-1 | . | TGCGCCAGCAGCCCATTAAGGGACACCGGGGAGCTGTTTTTT | CASSPLRDTGELFF
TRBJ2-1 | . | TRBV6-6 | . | TGTGCCAGCACCAACACGGGGGACAATGAGCAGTTCTTC | CASTNTGDNEQFF
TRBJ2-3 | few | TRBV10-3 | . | TGTGCCACTCAGGGGGGAACGGTTGTCACAGATACGCAGTATTTT | CATQGGTVVTDTQYF
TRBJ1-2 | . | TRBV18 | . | TGTGCCAGCTCACCCACAGCTTATGGCTACACCTTC | CASSPTAYGYTF
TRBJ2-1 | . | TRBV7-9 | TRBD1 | TGTGCCAGCAGCCAATCGGGACAGATAGTGGATGAGCAGTTCTTC | CASSQSGQIVDEQFF
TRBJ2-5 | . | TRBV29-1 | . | TGCAGCGTTGCACAGAGACTAGAGACCCAGTACTTC | CSVAQRLETQYF
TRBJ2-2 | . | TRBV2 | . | TGTGCCAGCAGTGAAATACAGTCCGGGGAGCTGTTTTTT | CASSEIQSGELFF
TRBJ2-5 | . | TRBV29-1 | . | TGCAGCGTTGCCCGGGGCGGGGAGACCCAGTACTTC | CSVARGGETQYF
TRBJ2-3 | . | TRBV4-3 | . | TGCGCCAGCAGCCAAGAGATGGAGGGACCAGATACGCAGTATTTT | CASSQEMEGPDTQYF
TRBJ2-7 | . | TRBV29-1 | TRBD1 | TGCAGCGTTGGCGCACGTACCGGGACAGGGGAGCACGAGCAGTACTTC | CSVGARTGTGEHEQYF
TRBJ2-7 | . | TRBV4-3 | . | TGCGCCAGCAGCCAAGAGATTAGGAGCTCCTACGAGCAGTACTTC | CASSQEIRSSYEQYF
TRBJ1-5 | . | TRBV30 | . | TGTGCCGGGGCTTGGGGGCTCCATCAGCCCCAGCATTTT | CAGAWGLHQPQHF
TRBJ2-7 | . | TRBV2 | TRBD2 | TGTGCCAGCAGTTTTCGGCGCGGGGGCTCCTACGAGCAGTACTTC | CASSFRRGGSYEQYF
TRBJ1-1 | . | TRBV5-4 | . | TGTGCCAGCAGCTTGAACACCAAAGGATTTGAAGCTTTCTTT | CASSLNTKGFEAFF
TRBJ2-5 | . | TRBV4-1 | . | TGCGCCAGCAGCCAAGGACAGCCCCCAGAGACCCAGTACTTC | CASSQGQPPETQYF
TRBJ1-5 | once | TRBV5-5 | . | TGTGCCAGCAGCTGGGAGGAGGGCGGCCAGCCCCAGCATTTT | CASSWEEGGQPQHF
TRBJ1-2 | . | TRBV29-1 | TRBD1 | TGCAGCGTTGAAGGTTACGAGGACAGGGGCAACTATGGCTACACCTTC | CSVEGYEDRGNYGYTF
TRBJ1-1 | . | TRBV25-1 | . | TGTGCCAGCAGCCCCCAGGGTAGGTTGACTGAAGCTTTCTTT | CASSPQGRLTEAFF
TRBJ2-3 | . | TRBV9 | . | TGTGCCAGCAGCTACTCCGGGAGAGGCGATACGCAGTATTTT | CASSYSGRGDTQYF
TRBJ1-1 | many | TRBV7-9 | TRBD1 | TGTGCCAGCAGCAGACAGGGGTACACTGAAGCTTTCTTT | CASSRQGYTEAFF
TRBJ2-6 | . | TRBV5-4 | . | TGTGCCAGCAGCTTGTTCAGGGCCAGCCCTGGGGCCAACGTCCTGACTTTC | CASSLFRASPGANVLTF
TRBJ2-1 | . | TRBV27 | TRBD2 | TGTGCCAGCAGTTTAGAAGCGGGGGGCTCCTACAATGAGCAGTTCTTC | CASSLEAGGSYNEQFF
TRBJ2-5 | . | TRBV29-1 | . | TGCAGCGTCGACCACCGGGCAGGGGAGACCCAGTACTTC | CSVDHRAGETQYF
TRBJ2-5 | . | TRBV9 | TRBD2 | TGTGCCAGCAGCCCCACTAGCGGGCGCCCAAGGTGGCCCCAGTACTTC | CASSPTSGRPRWPQYF
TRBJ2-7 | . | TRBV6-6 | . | TGTGCCAGCACTCGGTCAGGGGGGAGCTCCTACGAGCAGTACTTC | CASTRSGGSSYEQYF